The 7 T cell receptor beta chains below come from one sample, sequenced in a study of blood T cell repertoires in COVID-19. Only in-frame clones appear in the TCRdb table, and some are missing; sequencing was by immunoSEQ multiplex PCR. Seen here are fewer than 200,000 clones, roughly four fifths observed once, and the top ten hold 6% to 8.5%. Material: peripheral blood. The source of these receptors is a woman in her 70s with COVID-19, enrolled during active disease.

This clone occurred a few times. This rearrangement joins TRBV3-1 (or the pseudogene TRBV3-2) to TRBJ2-1, with 14 bases identical to TRBD2. CDR1 LGHDT and CDR2 YNNKEL come from the germline V gene (reference sequence). The V and J ends lost 1 base and 8 bases, in that order; junction bases with no gene match: 4. CDR3 length: 16 residues. In DNA, the CDR3 is TGTGCCAGCAGCCAAGTGGGGACTAGCGGGAGTGATGAGCAGTTCTTC. Protein: CASSQVGTSGSDEQFF.

This chain connects TRBV7-2 to TRBJ2-5; possible D gene TRBD2, 5 bases. Deletions cut 6 bases from V and 7 bases from J, with 12 bases between. The CDR3 contains 12 residues. Germline CDR1 reads SGHTA; CDR2 reads FQGNSA. In DNA, the CDR3 is TGTGCCAGCAGTTCGGACTGGGGGACCCAGTACTTC. Translated: CASSSDWGTQYF.

The chain employs TRBV10-3 and TRBJ1-2; D uncertain. This CDR3 has 12 residues. The V gene's germline CDR1 is ENHRY and CDR2 SYGVKD. Trimming left V 6 bases short and J 11 bases short, with 16 bases between. CDR3 in amino acids: CAISPTGNSYTF. CDR3 bases: TGTGCCATCAGCCCGACCGGGAACTCTTACACCTTC.

The CDR3 sequence is CASSKGLAEYNEQFF. The CDR3 DNA reads TGTGCCAGCAGCAAGGGACTAGCGGAATACAATGAGCAGTTCTTC. The chain employs TRBV28 and TRBJ2-1; 11 nucleotides agree with TRBD2. The CDR3 sequence is 15 residues long. Germline V gene data show CDR1 as MDHEN and CDR2 as SYDVKM. Trimming took 6 bases from V and 4 from J; bases not matched to a gene: 5.

This CDR3 is CASSLRSGADTQYF. As DNA, the CDR3 is TGTGCCAGCAGCTTAAGGTCCGGGGCAGATACGCAGTATTTT. J is TRBJ2-3 and V is TRBV11-2, with D perhaps matching TRBD2 (5 bases). Germline V CDR1 and CDR2: SGHAT, FQNNGV. Trimming pared 2 bases from V and 4 bases from J, leaving 10 bases between. The CDR3 runs 14 residues.

The chain has TRBV7-3 and TRBJ1-1; tentatively, D is TRBD1 (6 bases). This CDR3 is 14 amino acids long. Germline CDR1 reads SGHTA; CDR2 reads FQGTGA. The V gene lost 5 bases and the J gene lost 3 bases, with 13 bases spanning the gap. The CDR3 DNA reads TGTGCCAGCAGCGATCAGGGGTCTTACACTGAAGCTTTCTTT. It encodes CASSDQGSYTEAFF.

The J gene is TRBJ1-2, the V gene TRBV12-3 or TRBV12-4; possibly TRBD1 for D (6 bases). This CDR3 contains 12 residues. Trimming removed 6 bases at V and 12 bases at J, with 17 bases between. CDR3 loop: CASRAYRVGDTF. CDR3 in DNA: TGTGCCAGCAGGGCCTACAGGGTGGGCGACACCTTC.